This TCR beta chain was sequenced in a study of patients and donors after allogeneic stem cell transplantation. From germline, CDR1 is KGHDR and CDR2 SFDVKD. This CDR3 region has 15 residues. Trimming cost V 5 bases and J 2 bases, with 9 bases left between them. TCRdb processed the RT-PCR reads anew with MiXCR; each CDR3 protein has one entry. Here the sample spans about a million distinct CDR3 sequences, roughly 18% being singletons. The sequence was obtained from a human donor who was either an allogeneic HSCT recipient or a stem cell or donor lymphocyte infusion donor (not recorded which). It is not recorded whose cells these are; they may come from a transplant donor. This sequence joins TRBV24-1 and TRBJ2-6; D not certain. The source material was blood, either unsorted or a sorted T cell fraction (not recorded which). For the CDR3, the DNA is TGTGCCACCAGTGGTAACAGCGCTGGGGCCAACGTCCTGACTTTC. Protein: CATSGNSAGANVLTF.